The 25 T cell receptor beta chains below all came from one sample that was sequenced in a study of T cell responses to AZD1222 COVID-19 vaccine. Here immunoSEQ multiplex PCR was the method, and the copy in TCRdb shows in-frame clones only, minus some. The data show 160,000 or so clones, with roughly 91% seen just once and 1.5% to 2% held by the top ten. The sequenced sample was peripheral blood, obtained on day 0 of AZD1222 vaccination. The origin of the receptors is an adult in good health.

The CDR3 region has the DNA TGTGCCAGCAGCAGCCGGGCAGGACTAGCGGGGGGGCGGGGCACAGATACGCAGTATTTT. Translating gives CASSSRAGLAGGRGTDTQYF. The chain recombines TRBV6-6 with TRBJ2-3, with 15 nucleotides matching TRBD2. Trimming removed 6 bases from V and 1 base from J; junction bases left unmatched: 14. Germline CDR1 reads MNHNY; CDR2 reads SVGAGI (reference sequence). The CDR3 is 20 residues long.

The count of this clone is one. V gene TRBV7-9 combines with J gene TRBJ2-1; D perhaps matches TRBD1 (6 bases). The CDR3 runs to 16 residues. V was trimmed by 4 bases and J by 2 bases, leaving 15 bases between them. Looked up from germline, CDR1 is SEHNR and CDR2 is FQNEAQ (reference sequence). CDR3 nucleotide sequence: TGTGCCAGCAGCTCGACCACAGGGTCCACCTACAATGAGCAGTTCTTC. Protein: CASSSTTGSTYNEQFF.

CDR3 residues: CASSSRAKTNTGELFF. DNA of the CDR3: TGCGCCAGCAGCTCCCGGGCCAAAACAAACACCGGGGAGCTGTTTTTT. The rearrangement links TRBV5-1 to TRBJ2-2; D gene ambiguous. This CDR3 spans 16 amino acids. The ends were cut back, 3 bases at V and 2 bases at J, with 14 bases in the middle. CDR1 is SGHRS, CDR2 YFSETQ, per germline.

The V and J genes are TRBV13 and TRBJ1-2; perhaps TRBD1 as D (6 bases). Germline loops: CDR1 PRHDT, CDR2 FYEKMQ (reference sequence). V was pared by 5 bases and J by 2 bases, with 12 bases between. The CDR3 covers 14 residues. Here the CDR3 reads CASSTGQQNYGYTF. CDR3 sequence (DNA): TGTGCCAGCAGCACCGGACAGCAAAACTATGGCTACACCTTC.

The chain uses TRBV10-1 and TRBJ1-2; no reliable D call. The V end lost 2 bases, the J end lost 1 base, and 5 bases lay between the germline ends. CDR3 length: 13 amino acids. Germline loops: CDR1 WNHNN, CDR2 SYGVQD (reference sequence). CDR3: CASSENVNYGYTF. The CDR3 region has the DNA TGCGCCAGCAGTGAGAACGTTAACTATGGCTACACCTTC.

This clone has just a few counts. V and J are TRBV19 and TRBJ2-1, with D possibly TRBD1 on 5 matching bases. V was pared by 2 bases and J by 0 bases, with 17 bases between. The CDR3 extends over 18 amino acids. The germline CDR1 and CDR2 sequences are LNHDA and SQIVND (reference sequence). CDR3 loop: CASSIRYATESSYNEQFF. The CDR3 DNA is TGTGCCAGTAGTATACGTTATGCGACAGAGAGCTCCTACAATGAGCAGTTCTTC.

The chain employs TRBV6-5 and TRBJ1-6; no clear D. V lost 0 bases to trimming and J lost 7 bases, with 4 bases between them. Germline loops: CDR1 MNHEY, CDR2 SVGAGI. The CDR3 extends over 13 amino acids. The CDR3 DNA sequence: TGTGCCAGCAGTTACTCGGAGAATTCACCCCTCCACTTT. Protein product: CASSYSENSPLHF.

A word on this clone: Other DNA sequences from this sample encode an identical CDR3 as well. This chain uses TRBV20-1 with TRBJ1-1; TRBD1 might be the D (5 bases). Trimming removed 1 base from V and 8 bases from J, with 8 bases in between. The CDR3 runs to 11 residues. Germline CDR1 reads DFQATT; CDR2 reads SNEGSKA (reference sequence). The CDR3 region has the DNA TGCAGTGCTAGAGGGCCAGGGGAAGCTTTCTTT. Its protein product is CSARGPGEAFF.

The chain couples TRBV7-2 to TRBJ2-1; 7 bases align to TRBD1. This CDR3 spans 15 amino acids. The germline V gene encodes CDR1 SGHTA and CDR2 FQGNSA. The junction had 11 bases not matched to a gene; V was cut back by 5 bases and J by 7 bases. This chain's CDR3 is CASSPQTTRGNEQFF. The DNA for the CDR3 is TGTGCCAGCAGCCCCCAGACTACCAGGGGGAATGAGCAGTTCTTC. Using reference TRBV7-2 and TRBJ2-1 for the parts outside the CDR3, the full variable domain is GAGVSQSPSNKVTEKGKDVELRCDPISGHTALYWYRQSLGQGLEFLIYFQGNSAPDKSGLPSDRFSAERTGGSVSTLTIQRTQQEDSAVYLCASSPQTTRGNEQFFGPGTRLTVL.

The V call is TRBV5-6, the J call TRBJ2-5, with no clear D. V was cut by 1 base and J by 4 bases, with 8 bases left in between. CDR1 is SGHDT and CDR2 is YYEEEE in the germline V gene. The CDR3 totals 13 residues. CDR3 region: CASSLMRRETQYF. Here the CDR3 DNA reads TGTGCCAGCAGCTTGATGAGGAGAGAGACCCAGTACTTC.

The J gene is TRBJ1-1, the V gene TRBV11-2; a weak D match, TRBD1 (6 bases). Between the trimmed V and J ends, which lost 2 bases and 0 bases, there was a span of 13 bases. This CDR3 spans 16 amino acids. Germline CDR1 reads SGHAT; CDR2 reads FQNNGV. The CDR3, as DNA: TGTGCCAGCAGCTTATTCGCGACAGGCATGAACACTGAAGCTTTCTTT. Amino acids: CASSLFATGMNTEAFF.

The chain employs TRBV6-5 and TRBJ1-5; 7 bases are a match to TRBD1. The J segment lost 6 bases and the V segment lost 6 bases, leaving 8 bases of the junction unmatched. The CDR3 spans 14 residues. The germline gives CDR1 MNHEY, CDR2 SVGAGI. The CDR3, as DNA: TGTGCCAGCAGCTACAGGGGTCCGAGTCAGCCCCAGCATTTT. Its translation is CASSYRGPSQPQHF.

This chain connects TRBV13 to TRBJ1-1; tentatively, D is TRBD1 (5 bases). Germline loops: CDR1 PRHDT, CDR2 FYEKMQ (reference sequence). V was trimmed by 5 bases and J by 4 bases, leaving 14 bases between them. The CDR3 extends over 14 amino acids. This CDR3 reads CASSPRAQGTEAFF. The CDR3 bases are TGTGCCAGCAGCCCCAGGGCCCAGGGCACTGAAGCTTTCTTT.

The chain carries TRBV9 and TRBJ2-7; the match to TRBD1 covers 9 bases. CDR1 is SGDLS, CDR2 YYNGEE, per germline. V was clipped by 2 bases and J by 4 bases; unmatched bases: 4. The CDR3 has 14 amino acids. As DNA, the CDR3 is TGTGCCAGCAGCGTGGGACAGGGTAGGTACGAGCAGTACTTC. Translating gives CASSVGQGRYEQYF.

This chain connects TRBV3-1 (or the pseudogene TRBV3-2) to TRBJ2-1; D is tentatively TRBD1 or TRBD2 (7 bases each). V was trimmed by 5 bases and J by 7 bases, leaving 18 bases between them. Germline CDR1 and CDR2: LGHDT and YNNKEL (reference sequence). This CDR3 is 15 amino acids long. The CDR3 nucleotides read TGTGCCAGCAGCGCATATAGACAGGGAGGGAATGAGCAGTTCTTC. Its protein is CASSAYRQGGNEQFF.

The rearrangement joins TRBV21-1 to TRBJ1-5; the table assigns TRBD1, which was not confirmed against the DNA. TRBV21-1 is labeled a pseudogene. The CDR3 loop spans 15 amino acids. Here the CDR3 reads CASSADRGKNQPQHF. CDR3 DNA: TGTGCCAGCAGCGCCGACAGGGGGAAAAATCAGCCCCAGCATTTT.

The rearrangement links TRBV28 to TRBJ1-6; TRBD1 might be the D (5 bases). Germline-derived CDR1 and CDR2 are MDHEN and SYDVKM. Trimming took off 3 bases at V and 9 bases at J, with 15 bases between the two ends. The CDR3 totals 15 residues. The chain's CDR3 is CASSLTRGRGSPLHF. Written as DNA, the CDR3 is TGTGCCAGCAGTTTGACAAGGGGCCGGGGTTCACCCCTCCACTTT.

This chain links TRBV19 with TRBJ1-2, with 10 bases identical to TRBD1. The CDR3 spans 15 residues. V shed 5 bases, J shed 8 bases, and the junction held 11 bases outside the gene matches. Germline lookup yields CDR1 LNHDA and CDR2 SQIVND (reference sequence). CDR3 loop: CASSAQSGTGEGYTF. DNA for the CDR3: TGTGCCAGTAGTGCCCAATCCGGGACAGGGGAAGGCTACACCTTC.

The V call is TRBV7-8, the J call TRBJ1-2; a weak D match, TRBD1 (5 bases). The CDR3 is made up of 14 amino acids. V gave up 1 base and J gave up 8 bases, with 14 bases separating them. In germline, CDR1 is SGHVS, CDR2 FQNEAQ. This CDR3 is CASSLGEGSSGYTF. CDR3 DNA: TGTGCCAGCAGCTTAGGCGAGGGGTCGAGCGGCTACACCTTC.

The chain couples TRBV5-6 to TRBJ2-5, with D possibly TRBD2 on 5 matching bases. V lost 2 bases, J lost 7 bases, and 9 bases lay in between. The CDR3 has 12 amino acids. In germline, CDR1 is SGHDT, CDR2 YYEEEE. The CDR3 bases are TGTGCCAGCAGCTTAGGTCGGGGGACCCAGTACTTC. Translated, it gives CASSLGRGTQYF.

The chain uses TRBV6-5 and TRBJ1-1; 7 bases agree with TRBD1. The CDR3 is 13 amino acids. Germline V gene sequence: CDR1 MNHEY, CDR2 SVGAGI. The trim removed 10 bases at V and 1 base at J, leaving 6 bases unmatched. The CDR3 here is CANQTGRNTEAFF. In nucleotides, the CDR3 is TGTGCCAACCAGACAGGGAGGAACACTGAAGCTTTCTTT.

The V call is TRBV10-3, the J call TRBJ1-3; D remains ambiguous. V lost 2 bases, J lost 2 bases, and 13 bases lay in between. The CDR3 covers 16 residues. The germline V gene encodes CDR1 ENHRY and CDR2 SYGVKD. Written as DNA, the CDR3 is TGTGCCATCAGTGAGACCCAAACGTCAACTGGAAACACCATATATTTT. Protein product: CAISETQTSTGNTIYF.

The CDR3 reads CAIRPVETANTEAFF. The CDR3 region has the DNA TGTGCCATCAGACCCGTTGAGACAGCGAACACTGAAGCTTTCTTT. This sequence joins TRBV10-3 and TRBJ1-1; perhaps TRBD1 as D (5 bases). V lost 6 bases to trimming and J lost 1 base, with 15 bases between them. Germline values: CDR1 ENHRY, CDR2 SYGVKD. The CDR3 length is 15 residues.

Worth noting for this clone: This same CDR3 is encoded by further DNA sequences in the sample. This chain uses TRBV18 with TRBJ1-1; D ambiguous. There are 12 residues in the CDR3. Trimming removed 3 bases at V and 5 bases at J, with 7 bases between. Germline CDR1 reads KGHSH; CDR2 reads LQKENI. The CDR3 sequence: CASSPSVTEAFF. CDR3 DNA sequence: TGTGCCAGCTCACCCTCGGTGACTGAAGCTTTCTTT.

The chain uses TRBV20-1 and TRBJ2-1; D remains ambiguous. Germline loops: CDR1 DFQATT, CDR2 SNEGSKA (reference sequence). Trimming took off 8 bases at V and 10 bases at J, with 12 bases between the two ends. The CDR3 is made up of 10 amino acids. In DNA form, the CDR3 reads TGCAGTTTAGGGCGCGGAGAGCAGTTCTTC. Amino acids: CSLGRGEQFF.